Listed here is a single TCR beta chain. This clonotype was counted at least ten times. No antigen is known for it. Qualities for individual bases were not recorded, and no much larger clone is one base off. The data belong to a study of CD8 T cells in ankylosing spondylitis (dated by TCRdb to 2017 to 2019). In terms of the full investigation: T cell receptor beta repertoires were profiled in healthy donors and ankylosing spondylitis patients so that disease-linked TCR variants could be found. The full study cohort was made up of approximately 24 ankylosing spondylitis patients and 108 healthy donors. Peripheral blood was sampled, and synovial fluid was additionally collected from ankylosing spondylitis patients.

The CDR3 goes from the cysteine to the phenylalanine over 16 residues. CDR3 DNA is the only sequence kept; it has 48 bases, read in frame from the first base. Per the germline V gene (reference sequence), MNHEY is the CDR1 and SMNVEV is the CDR2. Trimming leaves V shorter by 5 bases and J shorter by 7 bases, with the junction holding 15 bases beyond the gene matches. The data were produced on an Illumina HiSeq 2500. TCR beta libraries were prepared by quantitative 5'-RACE with molecular barcodes. In the original analysis: A new computational method, built on a probabilistic model of VDJ rearrangement, was used to identify disease-linked TCR variants. TCRdb reprocessing: public reads trimmed at Q25 with fastp, clones called with MiXCR, in-frame beta chains kept. Each CDR3 protein appears once, grouped with its most common genes and DNA. None of the V and J calls come from the authors' own analysis; TCRdb made them. The sample table shows about 35,000 distinct CDR3 sequences, and around 10% are seen once. The biggest ten clones account for approximately 16% of the sample.

Points the paper makes about the study in general: According to the report, matched synovial fluid samples from ankylosing spondylitis patients were significantly enriched for the disease-linked clones. Some TCR beta motif variants had previously been reported in synovial fluid and blood of reactive arthritis patients, which suggested common disease-initiation mechanisms. The disease-linked clones showed a CD8+ phenotype and occurred at relatively low frequencies in peripheral blood. A TCR beta motif of roughly 8 highly homologous amino acid variants appeared characteristic of blood from ankylosing spondylitis patients.

The clonotype was recovered from a male donor with ankylosing spondylitis or in good health (not recorded which). The chain is made from TRBV27 and TRBJ2-7; a stretch of 9 junction bases matches TRBD2. The sample was blood, either unsorted or a sorted T cell fraction (not recorded which). In nucleotides, the sequence is TGTGCCAGCAGTCCCTCGGGAATAGCGGGAGAGGAAGAGCAGTACTTC. Its amino acids are CASSPSGIAGEEEQYF.